What follows are 7 T cell receptor beta chains derived from one specimen sequenced in a study of T cell responses to AZD1222 COVID-19 vaccine. TCRdb's copy holds only in-frame clones and misses some; the assay was immunoSEQ multiplex PCR. The repertoire holds 95,000 to 150,000 clones, with approximately 84% as singletons. The material sequenced was peripheral blood, taken on day 0 of AZD1222 vaccination. The receptor set was obtained from an adult in good health.

The chain is built from TRBV27 and TRBJ2-1; D may be TRBD2 (6 bases). Trimming cost V 5 bases and J 4 bases, with 12 bases left between them. The germline V gene encodes CDR1 MNHEY and CDR2 SMNVEV (reference sequence). This CDR3 spans 14 amino acids. The CDR3 spells CASSLDGTYNEQFF. The CDR3 DNA reads as TGTGCCAGCAGTCTGGACGGGACTTACAATGAGCAGTTCTTC.

The rearrangement links TRBV28 to TRBJ2-7; possible D gene TRBD2, 6 bases. V was shortened by 6 bases and J by 2 bases, with 17 bases between the two germline ends. The V gene's germline CDR1 is MDHEN and CDR2 SYDVKM. This CDR3 contains 15 residues. DNA for the CDR3: TGTGCCAGCAGCCCGACGAGCGGGTCCCCCTACGAGCAGTACTTC. This codes for CASSPTSGSPYEQYF. The entire variable domain, with the rest obtained from reference TRBV28 and TRBJ2-7, is as follows: DVKVTQSSRYLVKRTGEKVFLECVQDMDHENMFWYRQDPGLGLRLIYFSYDVKMKEKGDIPEGYSVSREKKERFSLILESASTNQTSMYLCASSPTSGSPYEQYFGPGTRLTVT.

The V and J genes are TRBV6-5 and TRBJ1-2; TRBD1 matches 7 bases. Germline V lookup: CDR1 MNHEY, CDR2 SVGAGI. This CDR3 is built from 14 residues. Trimming took 3 bases from V and 3 from J; bases not matched to a gene: 4. This CDR3 is CASSYQQGYYGYTF. In DNA form, the CDR3 reads TGTGCCAGCAGTTATCAACAGGGGTACTATGGCTACACCTTC.

The rearrangement joins TRBV2 to TRBJ1-1; maybe TRBD1 (5 bases). Trimming took 6 bases from V and 1 from J, leaving 12 bases between them. Germline CDR1 reads SNHLY; CDR2 reads FYNNEI. The CDR3 consists of 14 residues. The CDR3, as DNA: TGTGCCAGCAGCCCGGGACGGAGGAACACTGAAGCTTTCTTT. Translating gives CASSPGRRNTEAFF.

The V and J genes are TRBV7-9 and TRBJ1-2; 10 nucleotides line up with TRBD1. Germline V gene sequence: CDR1 SEHNR, CDR2 FQNEAQ (reference sequence). The V and J ends lost 5 bases and 3 bases, in that order; junction bases with no gene match: 6. This CDR3 contains 15 residues. The CDR3 is CASSTGTGEDYGYTF. Written as DNA, the CDR3 is TGTGCCAGCAGCACCGGGACAGGGGAAGACTATGGCTACACCTTC.

The chain recombines TRBV19 with TRBJ2-2; 7 bases agree with TRBD1. CDR3 size: 15 residues. The V gene end was trimmed by 7 bases and the J gene end by 5 bases; junction bases not matched to a gene: 10. In germline, CDR1 is LNHDA, CDR2 SQIVND (reference sequence). CDR3 region: CASKGQTPSTGELFF. The CDR3 nucleotides read TGTGCCAGTAAGGGACAGACCCCGAGTACCGGGGAGCTGTTTTTT.

The chain uses TRBV30 and TRBJ1-1, with no clear D. This CDR3 is built from 12 residues. Trimming removed 3 bases at V and 6 bases at J, with 11 bases between. Per germline, CDR1 GTSNPN and CDR2 SVGIG (reference sequence). This CDR3 is CAWRKQFPEAFF. CDR3 nucleotide sequence: TGTGCCTGGAGGAAACAGTTTCCTGAAGCTTTCTTT.